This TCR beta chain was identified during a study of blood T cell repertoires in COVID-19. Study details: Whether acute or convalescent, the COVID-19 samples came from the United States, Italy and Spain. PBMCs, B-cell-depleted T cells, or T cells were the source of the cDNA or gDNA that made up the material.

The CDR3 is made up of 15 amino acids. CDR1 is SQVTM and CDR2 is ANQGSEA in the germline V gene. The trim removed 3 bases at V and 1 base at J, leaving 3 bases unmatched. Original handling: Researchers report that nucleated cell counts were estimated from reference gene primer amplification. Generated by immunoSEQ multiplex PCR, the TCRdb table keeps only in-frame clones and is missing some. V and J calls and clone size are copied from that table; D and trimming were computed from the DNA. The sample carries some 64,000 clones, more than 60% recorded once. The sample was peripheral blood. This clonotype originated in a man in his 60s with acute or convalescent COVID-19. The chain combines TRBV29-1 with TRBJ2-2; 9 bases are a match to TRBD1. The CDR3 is CSVDMTGGNTGELFF. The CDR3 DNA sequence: TGCAGCGTTGACATGACAGGGGGGAACACCGGGGAGCTGTTTTTT.